A selection of T cell receptor beta chains follows, all from one sample in a study of cytomegalovirus exposure and HLA in healthy donors. Produced via immunoSEQ multiplex PCR; TCRdb's table is partial and in-frame only. The repertoire holds under 100,000 clones, around two thirds seen once, with 5% to 6.5% in the top ten. Sequencing used PBMCs. These receptors were obtained from a woman aged 25 to 39 in good health and CMV-seropositive. CDR3s include the opening cysteine and the closing phenylalanine or tryptophan. The order of the fields is clone size, D gene, J gene, V gene, CDR3 length, CDR3 DNA, CDR3 protein. The D gene is left open where the match is weak. Rows give clone size only sometimes, using once, few, many, or a class for an expanded clone.

size: .
D: .
J: TRBJ1-5
V: TRBV2
length: 13
DNA: TGTGCCAGCTCCGGGACATTCAATCAGCCCCAGCATTTT
CDR3: CASSGTFNQPQHF

size: once
D: TRBD1
J: TRBJ2-7
V: TRBV29-1
length: 13
DNA: TGCAGCGCCTTGACAGGGTCGGGAAACGAGCAGTACTTC
CDR3: CSALTGSGNEQYF

size: .
D: .
J: TRBJ1-5
V: TRBV5-8
length: 15
DNA: TGTGCCAGCAGCCCGCAGGGGCTGAGCAATCAGCCCCAGCATTTT
CDR3: CASSPQGLSNQPQHF

size: once
D: .
J: TRBJ2-7
V: TRBV25-1
length: 14
DNA: TGTGCCAGCCGACCGACAGGTTCCACCTACGAGCAGTACTTC
CDR3: CASRPTGSTYEQYF

size: .
D: .
J: TRBJ2-1
V: TRBV14
length: 13
DNA: TGTGCCAGCAGCCAAGGGGGGGGCCTAGGGCAGTTCTTC
CDR3: CASSQGGGLGQFF

size: .
D: .
J: TRBJ2-3
V: TRBV7-2
length: 16
DNA: TGTGCCAGCAGCTTAATAGGGGGGGGGCCCCTAGATACGCAGTATTTT
CDR3: CASSLIGGGPLDTQYF

size: .
D: TRBD2
J: TRBJ2-2
V: TRBV6-4
length: 16
DNA: TGTGCCAGCAGCGCCAGCGGGGGGGGAGACACCGGGGAGCTGTTTTTT
CDR3: CASSASGGGDTGELFF

size: .
D: TRBD2
J: TRBJ2-5
V: TRBV7-9
length: 17
DNA: TGTTCCAGCAGCCTTACCGGTTGGCGGGGGGACCAAGAGACCCAGTACTTC
CDR3: CSSSLTGWRGDQETQYF

size: .
D: TRBD2
J: TRBJ2-3
V: TRBV18
length: 16
DNA: TGTGCCAGCTCACCAAGGACTAGCGGGGGGGCCGATACGCAGTATTTT
CDR3: CASSPRTSGGADTQYF

size: .
D: .
J: TRBJ1-3
V: TRBV7-9
length: 13
DNA: TGTGCCAGCAGACAGTACTCTGGAAACACCATATATTTT
CDR3: CASRQYSGNTIYF

size: .
D: TRBD2
J: TRBJ2-2
V: TRBV5-1
length: 17
DNA: TGCGCCAGCAGCCCGGGACTAGCGGGGTCGGGGACCGGGGAGCTGTTTTTT
CDR3: CASSPGLAGSGTGELFF

size: .
D: TRBD2
J: TRBJ2-1
V: TRBV6-1
length: 15
DNA: TGTGCCAGCAGTCCGGGACTAGCGGCCTACAATGAGCAGTTCTTC
CDR3: CASSPGLAAYNEQFF

size: .
D: TRBD2
J: TRBJ2-1
V: TRBV9
length: 16
DNA: TGTGCCAGCAGCGTAGGTGGAGCGGGGGGGCAGCGTGAGCAGTTCTTC
CDR3: CASSVGGAGGQREQFF

size: .
D: .
J: TRBJ1-1
V: TRBV29-1
length: 13
DNA: TGCAGCGTTTCCAGGGAGGTGAACACTGAAGCTTTCTTT
CDR3: CSVSREVNTEAFF

size: few
D: TRBD2
J: TRBJ2-7
V: TRBV6-6
length: 13
DNA: TGTGCCAGCAGTCGACTAGCGGGGAACGAGCAGTACTTC
CDR3: CASSRLAGNEQYF

size: .
D: TRBD2
J: TRBJ2-1
V: TRBV19
length: 15
DNA: TGTGCCAGTAGTAGGAGCGGGGCAGCCTACAATGAGCAGTTCTTC
CDR3: CASSRSGAAYNEQFF

size: few
D: TRBD2
J: TRBJ2-3
V: TRBV6-5
length: 16
DNA: TGTGCCAGCAGTTCCTGGCTAGCGGCACACACAGATACGCAGTATTTT
CDR3: CASSSWLAAHTDTQYF

size: .
D: TRBD2
J: TRBJ2-3
V: TRBV9
length: 20
DNA: TGTGCCAGCAGCGTAGCCGGACTAGCGGGGATTTTTTCTAGCACAGATACGCAGTATTTT
CDR3: CASSVAGLAGIFSSTDTQYF

size: .
D: .
J: TRBJ2-3
V: TRBV19
length: 15
DNA: TGTGCCAGTAGTACCCGGGGGTGGAGCACAGATACGCAGTATTTT
CDR3: CASSTRGWSTDTQYF

size: .
D: .
J: TRBJ1-6
V: TRBV2
length: 13
DNA: TGTGCCAGCAGGGTAGAATTCGGGTCACCCCTCCACTTT
CDR3: CASRVEFGSPLHF

size: .
D: .
J: TRBJ1-5
V: TRBV6-1
length: 16
DNA: TGTGCCAGCAGTGAAGCGGTCGGGACAAGAAATCAGCCCCAGCATTTT
CDR3: CASSEAVGTRNQPQHF